These 29 T cell receptor beta chains share one sample of origin, sequenced in a study of blood T cell repertoires in COVID-19. Libraries were prepared by immunoSEQ multiplex PCR; TCRdb keeps only in-frame clonotypes and omits some of them. The sample records about 370,000 clones, 80% to 90% being singletons. Sequencing input: PBMCs or T cells enriched from blood (not recorded which). The receptor source for this set is a man between 18 and 35 years old who had recovered from COVID-19.

The chain joins TRBV19 to TRBJ1-4; D remains ambiguous. The germline V gene encodes CDR1 LNHDA and CDR2 SQIVND (reference sequence). The length of the CDR3 is 13 residues. V was trimmed by 8 bases and J by 3 bases, leaving 10 bases between them. In nucleotides, the CDR3 is TGTGCCAGTTTACAGCCCTCTAATGAAAAACTGTTTTTT. This sequence encodes CASLQPSNEKLFF.

The V call is TRBV6-5, the J call TRBJ1-6; 7 bases line up with TRBD1. The V gene end was trimmed by 6 bases and the J gene end by 5 bases; junction bases not matched to a gene: 4. Germline CDR1 and CDR2: MNHEY and SVGAGI. The CDR3 spans 14 residues. The CDR3 reads CASSFDRDNSPLHF. The CDR3 DNA follows: TGTGCCAGCAGCTTCGACAGGGATAATTCACCCCTCCACTTT.

This rearrangement joins TRBV7-9 to TRBJ1-1; D is uncertain. CDR1 is SEHNR and CDR2 is FQNEAQ in the germline V gene (reference sequence). V lost 6 bases and J lost 3, with 14 bases in between. The CDR3 is made up of 14 amino acids. CDR3 nucleotide sequence: TGTGCCAGCAGTCGCGGGCAGGCCGACACTGAAGCTTTCTTT. Protein: CASSRGQADTEAFF.

The V gene is TRBV4-1, the J gene TRBJ2-1; a weak D match, TRBD1 (5 bases). Germline V gene sequence: CDR1 MGHRA, CDR2 YSYEKL. Trimming pared 2 bases from V and 0 bases from J, leaving 17 bases between. The CDR3 spans 18 residues. The CDR3 DNA sequence: TGCGCCAGCAGCCAACGCACGCCGACAGATAGCTCCTACAATGAGCAGTTCTTC. It encodes CASSQRTPTDSSYNEQFF.

V and J are TRBV4-2 and TRBJ2-1; TRBD2 aligns across 9 bases. CDR1 and CDR2 (germline): LGHNA, YNFKEQ. This CDR3 has 14 residues. J gave up 6 bases and V 4 bases, and 4 bases lay outside the gene matches. The CDR3 bases are TGTGCCAGCAGCCCGGGACTAGCTGTCAATGAGCAGTTCTTC. It specifies CASSPGLAVNEQFF.

The J gene is TRBJ2-7, the V gene TRBV5-6; the match to TRBD1 covers 8 bases. V lost 0 bases to trimming and J lost 7 bases; unmatched junction nucleotides: 6. From germline, CDR1 is SGHDT and CDR2 YYEEEE. CDR3 length: 14 amino acids. CDR3 in amino acids: CASSLAGGLGEQYF. The CDR3 region has the DNA TGTGCCAGCAGCTTGGCAGGGGGCTTGGGGGAGCAGTACTTC.

About this clone: Other DNA sequences in the sample encode the same CDR3. The genes are TRBV7-2 and TRBJ2-5; D call uncertain. The CDR3 is 11 residues long. V was cut by 4 bases and J by 5 bases, with 5 bases left in between. Germline V gene data show CDR1 as SGHTA and CDR2 as FQGNSA. CDR3 DNA sequence: TGTGCCAGCAGCTCCTTGGAGACCCAGTACTTC. This translates into CASSSLETQYF.

The chain employs TRBV10-1 and TRBJ2-3, with a weak D call TRBD2 (5 bases). Trimming stripped 6 bases from V and 3 bases from J, with 16 bases between. The CDR3 has 15 amino acids. Germline CDR1 WNHNN, CDR2 SYGVQD (reference sequence). This CDR3 reads CASRPYKRVTDTQYF. DNA of the CDR3: TGCGCCAGCAGGCCTTACAAGAGGGTTACAGATACGCAGTATTTT.

The rearrangement joins TRBV3-1 (or the pseudogene TRBV3-2) to TRBJ1-1, with a possible D match to TRBD1 (5 bases). Germline values: CDR1 LGHDT, CDR2 YNNKEL (reference sequence). Trimming removed 3 bases at V and 8 bases at J, with 13 bases between. This CDR3 has 13 amino acids. The DNA of the CDR3 is TGTGCCAGCAGCCATTCGGACAACGAGGAAGCTTTCTTT. Its protein product is CASSHSDNEEAFF.

The chain carries TRBV7-2 and TRBJ2-1; D gene unclear. V dropped 5 bases and J dropped 4 bases, with 6 bases sitting between them. Per the germline V gene, CDR1 is SGHTA and CDR2 is FQGNSA. This CDR3 is built from 12 residues. The DNA for the CDR3 is TGTGCCAGCAGCACTCAATACAATGAGCAGTTCTTC. This translates into CASSTQYNEQFF.

The chain couples TRBV7-9 to TRBJ2-5; 13 nucleotides line up with TRBD2. CDR3 length equals 17 residues. Germline CDR1 is SEHNR and CDR2 is FQNEAQ (reference sequence). Trimming at V came to 5 bases and at J to 5 bases, leaving 11 bases not matched to a gene. CDR3 sequence reads: CASSPGTSGTRGETQYF. In nucleotides, the CDR3 is TGTGCCAGCAGCCCTGGGACTAGCGGGACCCGGGGGGAGACCCAGTACTTC.

The chain carries TRBV19 and TRBJ1-1; D not resolved. Germline V gene sequence: CDR1 LNHDA, CDR2 SQIVND (reference sequence). Trimming removed 5 bases at V and 11 bases at J, with 21 bases between. The CDR3 loop spans 14 amino acids. The CDR3 DNA sequence: TGTGCCAGTAGTCCCCACCCCCGTCTAATCGAGGCTTTCTTT. Protein: CASSPHPRLIEAFF.

For this clone: This specimen includes other DNA sequences encoding the same CDR3. This chain joins TRBV2 and TRBJ2-5; D is unresolved. Trimming stripped 5 bases from V and 2 bases from J, with 3 bases between. Germline CDR1 and CDR2: SNHLY and FYNNEI. This CDR3 comprises 11 residues. DNA of the CDR3: TGTGCCAGCAGTCTTCAAGAGACCCAGTACTTC. It yields the protein CASSLQETQYF.

The chain links TRBV6-5 to TRBJ1-6, with 7 bases that match TRBD1. The CDR3 consists of 13 residues. Germline V lookup: CDR1 MNHEY, CDR2 SVGAGI. Trimming removed 7 bases from V and 13 bases from J; junction bases left unmatched: 10. The CDR3 loop is CASTLDRRFPLHF. CDR3 nucleotide sequence: TGTGCCAGCACCCTGGACAGGCGCTTTCCCCTCCACTTT.

This chain joins TRBV4-1 and TRBJ1-2, with D possibly matching TRBD1 (6 bases). The CDR3 sequence is 15 residues long. The germline V gene has CDR1 MGHRA and CDR2 YSYEKL. V gave up 1 base and J gave up 0 bases, with 9 bases separating them. This chain's CDR3 is CASSQGDKPNYGYTF. The CDR3 bases are TGCGCCAGCAGCCAAGGGGACAAACCTAACTATGGCTACACCTTC.

The chain is built from TRBV19 and TRBJ1-5; tentative D call: TRBD1 (5 bases). The CDR3 extends over 13 amino acids. The germline V gene has CDR1 LNHDA and CDR2 SQIVND (reference sequence). Trimming removed 6 bases at V and 12 bases at J, with 18 bases between. The CDR3 nucleotides read TGTGCCAGTAGGACTCTGGGAGGGACCGACCAGCATTTT. This gives the protein CASRTLGGTDQHF. Combining the CDR3 with reference TRBV19 and TRBJ1-5 gives the whole variable domain DGGITQSPKYLFRKEGQNVTLSCEQNLNHDAMYWYRQDPGQGLRLIYYSQIVNDFQKGDIAEGYSVSREKKESFPLTVTSAQKNPTAFYLCASRTLGGTDQHFGDGTRLSIL.

J is TRBJ2-1 and V is TRBV7-9, with 7 bases matching TRBD1. Germline CDR1 reads SEHNR; CDR2 reads FQNEAQ (reference sequence). This CDR3 is 19 amino acids long. V shed 3 bases, J shed 6 bases, and the junction held 20 bases outside the gene matches. CDR3: CASSFGQVSRKTGGNEQFF. The CDR3 DNA reads TGTGCCAGCAGCTTCGGACAGGTCTCGCGGAAAACTGGGGGCAATGAGCAGTTCTTC.

In its sample, this clone was seen a few times. The chain carries TRBV3-1 (or the pseudogene TRBV3-2) and TRBJ2-1; TRBD1 might be the D (5 bases). The CDR3 sequence is 13 residues long. Trimming took off 4 bases at V and 7 bases at J, with 11 bases between the two ends. Germline V CDR1 and CDR2: LGHDT, YNNKEL (reference sequence). The DNA for the CDR3 is TGTGCCAGCAGCCCCTGGGCAGGGAATGAGCAGTTCTTC. Translation: CASSPWAGNEQFF.

The rearrangement joins TRBV10-3 to TRBJ2-3, with 12 bases fitting TRBD2. Germline CDR1 and CDR2: ENHRY and SYGVKD. The CDR3 is 14 residues long. Trimming removed 5 bases from V and 7 bases from J; junction bases left unmatched: 4. The CDR3 region is CAISLAGGPNTQYF. The DNA of the CDR3 is TGTGCCATCAGTCTAGCGGGAGGGCCGAATACGCAGTATTTT.

The rearrangement joins TRBV18 to TRBJ2-7, with D perhaps matching TRBD2 (6 bases). The V gene's germline CDR1 is KGHSH and CDR2 LQKENI. Trimming pared 3 bases from V and 4 bases from J, leaving 22 bases between. The CDR3 is 17 residues long. The CDR3, as DNA: TGTGCCAGCTCACCCACTCCTCCAGGACTATCCGGATACGAGCAGTACTTC. Its translation is CASSPTPPGLSGYEQYF. The full variable domain, rest sourced from reference TRBV18 and TRBJ2-7, is NAGVMQNPRHLVRRRGQEARLRCSPMKGHSHVYWYRQLPEEGLKFMVYLQKENIIDESGMPKERFSAEFPKEGPSILRIQQVVRGDSAAYFCASSPTPPGLSGYEQYFGPGTRLTVT.

The V call is TRBV28, the J call TRBJ2-7, with D unresolved. The V and J ends lost 4 bases and 0 bases respectively, with 16 bases between them. The germline V gene encodes CDR1 MDHEN and CDR2 SYDVKM. The CDR3 length is 16 residues. Written as DNA, the CDR3 is TGTGCCAGCAGTTCCCCCGGTGGTCCCCTCTCCTACGAGCAGTACTTC. It encodes CASSSPGGPLSYEQYF.

This chain connects TRBV15 to TRBJ2-7, with 9 bases lining up with TRBD2. The CDR3 covers 18 residues. CDR1 and CDR2 from the germline V gene are LNHNV and YYDKDF (reference sequence). Trimming at V came to 1 base and at J to 5 bases, leaving 15 bases not matched to a gene. CDR3 bases: TGTGCCACCAGCAGAGGGGGAGTAGCGGGGGTGCCTTTCAACGAGCAGTACTTC. Its protein product is CATSRGGVAGVPFNEQYF.

This rearrangement joins TRBV5-4 to TRBJ1-2; TRBD1 aligns across 11 bases. Germline trimming cut 5 bases from V and 5 bases from J; bases unmatched to any gene: 8. Per germline, CDR1 SGHNT and CDR2 YYREEE (reference sequence). This CDR3 contains 15 residues. CDR3 protein: CASRSEDRGLYGYTF. The CDR3 nucleotides are TGTGCCAGCAGATCCGAGGACAGGGGGCTATATGGCTACACCTTC. The complete variable domain, with remaining parts taken from reference TRBV5-4 and TRBJ1-2, reads ETGVTQSPTHLIKTRGQQVTLRCSSQSGHNTVSWYQQALGQGPQFIFQYYREEENGRGNFPPRFSGLQFPNYSSELNVNALELDDSALYLCASRSEDRGLYGYTFGSGTRLTVV.

The chain recombines TRBV6-5 with TRBJ1-3; tentative D call: TRBD1 (5 bases). V lost 2 bases and J lost 0, with 11 bases in between. The germline CDR1 and CDR2 sequences are MNHEY and SVGAGI. The CDR3 covers 16 residues. This CDR3 is CASSYEDTDSGNTIYF. DNA of the CDR3: TGTGCCAGCAGTTACGAGGACACGGACTCTGGAAACACCATATATTTT.

CDR3 in DNA: TGTGCCAGCGGCACAGGGGGCATTAACTATGGCTACACCTTC. Its translation: CASGTGGINYGYTF. The V gene is TRBV28, the J gene TRBJ1-2; 9 bases are shared with TRBD1. The CDR3 is 14 residues long. Trimming cost V 8 bases and J 1 base; bases outside gene matches: 5. Germline V gives CDR1 MDHEN, CDR2 SYDVKM.

This clone has more than one count but fewer than ten. CDR3 coding DNA: TGTGCCAGCAGCTTCCTGGGGGGAGGCACTGAAGCTTTCTTT. This encodes CASSFLGGGTEAFF. The chain has TRBV7-9 and TRBJ1-1, with D maybe TRBD1 (5 bases). Trimming pared 3 bases from V and 4 bases from J, leaving 12 bases between. CDR3 length: 14 residues. Per the germline V gene, CDR1 is SEHNR and CDR2 is FQNEAQ (reference sequence).

The rearrangement joins TRBV3-1 (or the pseudogene TRBV3-2) to TRBJ2-3; 11 bases match TRBD2. Trimming removed 0 bases from V and 6 bases from J; junction bases left unmatched: 11. Germline V gene data show CDR1 as LGHDT and CDR2 as YNNKEL (reference sequence). The CDR3 runs 18 residues. CDR3 nucleotides: TGTGCCAGCAGCCAAGATCAACTAGCGGGGGACCTGAGGGATACGCAGTATTTT. Protein product: CASSQDQLAGDLRDTQYF.

The CDR3 DNA reads as TGTGCCAGCAGCTCGAGACAGGGTGTAGGGGAGACCCAGTACTTC. This codes for CASSSRQGVGETQYF. The chain carries TRBV7-2 and TRBJ2-5; TRBD1 matches 7 bases. After removal of 4 bases from V and 5 bases from J, the junction contained 10 bases not matched to a gene. Germline V gene data show CDR1 as SGHTA and CDR2 as FQGNSA. The CDR3 runs to 15 residues.

The V gene is TRBV28, the J gene TRBJ2-1, with TRBD1 as a possible D gene (6 bases). The CDR3 is made up of 15 amino acids. The germline gives CDR1 MDHEN, CDR2 SYDVKM. The V end was cut by 6 bases, the J end by 3 bases, with 15 bases between. The DNA of the CDR3 is TGTGCCAGCAGCCCCCGCGACAGGAACTACAATGAGCAGTTCTTC. Residues: CASSPRDRNYNEQFF.